These 3 T cell receptor beta chains originate from one sample sequenced in a study of blood T cells in healthy people across ages. Primers used in a second PCR of roughly 6 to 11 cycles were a sample-barcoded 5' primer and a J-beta primer mix. TCRdb independently ran MiXCR on the 5' RACE reads; one entry per CDR3 protein. In the table there are about 1.6 million distinct CDR3 sequences, roughly a third of which are singletons. The specimen sequenced was blood. These receptors were obtained from a woman in her 30s in good health.

The chain employs TRBV5-6 and TRBJ1-1; D unresolved. V was shortened by 4 bases and J by 1 base, with 14 bases between the two germline ends. Germline CDR1 SGHDT, CDR2 YYEEEE. The CDR3 totals 15 residues. The CDR3 sequence: CASSPPEGPNTEAFF. Here the CDR3 DNA reads TGTGCCAGCAGCCCCCCGGAAGGCCCGAACACTGAAGCTTTCTTT.

As regards this clonotype: A read error may be the cause here, since a much bigger clone is one base away. This rearrangement joins TRBV29-1 to TRBJ2-5; D is undetermined. Matching the DNA end better, TRBJ2-7 makes the J call doubtful. Germline CDR1 is SQVTM and CDR2 is ANQGSEA. This CDR3 has 10 residues. The chain's CDR3 is CSVAPYEQYF. DNA for the CDR3: TGCAGCGTTGCCCCTTACGAGCAGTACTTC.

This clonotype was detected many times. The chain recombines TRBV10-3 with TRBJ2-7; D is perhaps TRBD2 (5 bases). Deletions cut 2 bases from V and 0 bases from J, with 11 bases between. Germline assignment: CDR1 ENHRY and CDR2 SYGVKD. The CDR3 sequence is 15 residues long. The CDR3 spells CAISEEGRYSYEQYF. DNA of the CDR3: TGTGCCATCAGTGAGGAGGGCCGATACTCCTACGAGCAGTACTTC.